The present T cell receptor (beta chain) was sequenced within a study of prognosis after radiotherapy for stage I lung cancer. Study-wide findings and caveats: Patients without metastases reportedly showed TRBV and TRBJ gene usage unlike that of patients with metastases.

The ends were cut back, 6 bases at V and 0 bases at J, with 18 bases in the middle. The CDR3 spans 16 residues. Germline CDR1 reads MDHEN; CDR2 reads SYDVKM. This clonotype has a count of ten or more. Antigen specificity is unknown. Multiplex PCR, run in two rounds, amplified TCR beta CDR3 from genomic DNA. Used in first-round PCR were primers specific to each TRBV and TRBJ gene. TCRdb re-derived calls from the multiplex PCR reads in MiXCR, one entry per CDR3 protein. The table records 20,000 to 25,000 distinct CDR3 sequences, about 40% of them present only once. The chain links TRBV28 to TRBJ2-7, with D possibly being TRBD1 (6 bases). The TCR sequence derives from a donor over 45 with non-small cell lung cancer. This specimen was PBMCs, taken before or after stereotactic body radiation therapy (not recorded which). CDR3 region: CASSQNRVRGSYEQYF. CDR3 coding DNA: TGTGCCAGCAGCCAAAACAGGGTTAGGGGCTCCTACGAGCAGTACTTC.